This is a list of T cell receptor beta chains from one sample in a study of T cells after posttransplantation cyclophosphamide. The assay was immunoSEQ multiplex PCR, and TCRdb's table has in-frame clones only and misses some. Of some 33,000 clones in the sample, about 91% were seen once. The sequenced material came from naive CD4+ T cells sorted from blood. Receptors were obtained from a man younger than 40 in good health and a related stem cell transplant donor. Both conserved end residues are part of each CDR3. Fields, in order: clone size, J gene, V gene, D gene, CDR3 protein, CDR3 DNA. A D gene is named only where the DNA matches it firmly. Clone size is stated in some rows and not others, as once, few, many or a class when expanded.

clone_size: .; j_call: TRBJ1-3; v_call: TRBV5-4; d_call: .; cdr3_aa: CASSDRSSGNTIYF; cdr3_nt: TGTGCCAGCAGCGACAGGTCCTCTGGAAACACCATATATTTT
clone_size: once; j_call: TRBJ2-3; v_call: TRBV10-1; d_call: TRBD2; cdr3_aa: CASSESALAGITDTQYF; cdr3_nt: TGCGCCAGCAGTGAGTCGGCTCTAGCGGGGATCACAGATACGCAGTATTTT
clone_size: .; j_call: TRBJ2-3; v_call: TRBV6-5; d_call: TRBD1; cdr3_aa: CASSYTTGGAPDTQYF; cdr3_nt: TGTGCCAGCAGTTACACTACAGGGGGCGCCCCAGATACGCAGTATTTT
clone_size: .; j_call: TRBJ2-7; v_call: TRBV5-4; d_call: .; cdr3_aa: CASSPSREGTYEQYF; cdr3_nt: TGTGCCAGCAGCCCTTCCAGAGAGGGCACCTACGAGCAGTACTTC
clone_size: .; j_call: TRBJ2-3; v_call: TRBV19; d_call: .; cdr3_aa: CASSIGSGDTQYF; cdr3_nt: TGTGCCAGTAGTATAGGGAGTGGCGATACGCAGTATTTT
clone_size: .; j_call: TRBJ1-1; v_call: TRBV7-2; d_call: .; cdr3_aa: CASSLAGGRETEAFF; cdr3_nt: TGTGCCAGCAGCTTAGCCGGGGGGAGGGAAACTGAAGCTTTCTTT
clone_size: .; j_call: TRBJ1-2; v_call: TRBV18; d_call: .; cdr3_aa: CASSPLQGSLWEGYGYTF; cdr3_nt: TGTGCCAGCTCACCACTCCAGGGGTCCCTCTGGGAGGGCTATGGCTACACCTTC
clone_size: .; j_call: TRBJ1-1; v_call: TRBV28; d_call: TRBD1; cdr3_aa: CASSRYRTGTMNTEAFF; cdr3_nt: TGTGCCAGCAGCCGATACCGGACAGGGACCATGAACACTGAAGCTTTCTTT
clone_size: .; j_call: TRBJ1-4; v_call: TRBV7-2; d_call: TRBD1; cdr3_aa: CASSLARLGQGGEKLFF; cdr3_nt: TGTGCCAGCAGCTTAGCGAGACTCGGACAGGGAGGTGAAAAACTGTTTTTT
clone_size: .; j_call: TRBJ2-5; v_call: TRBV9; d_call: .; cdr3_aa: CTSSRGNSGGETQYF; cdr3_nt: TGTACCAGCAGCCGAGGAAATAGCGGTGGGGAGACCCAGTACTTC
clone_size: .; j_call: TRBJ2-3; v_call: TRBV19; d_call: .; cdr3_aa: CASSIVGSNQPQYF; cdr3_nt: TGTGCCAGTAGTATAGTTGGGAGCAATCAGCCCCAGTATTTT
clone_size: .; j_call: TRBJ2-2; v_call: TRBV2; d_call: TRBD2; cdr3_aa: CASSELAGFGAGELFF; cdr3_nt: TGTGCCAGCAGTGAACTAGCGGGGTTTGGGGCCGGGGAGCTGTTTTTT
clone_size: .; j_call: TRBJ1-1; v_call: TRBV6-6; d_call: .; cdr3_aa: CASNLEGTWAFF; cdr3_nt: TGTGCCAGCAATTTGGAGGGTACATGGGCTTTCTTT
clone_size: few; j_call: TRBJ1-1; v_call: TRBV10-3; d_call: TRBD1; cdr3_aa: CATEDRGDTEAFF; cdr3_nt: TGTGCCACCGAGGACAGGGGGGACACTGAAGCTTTCTTT
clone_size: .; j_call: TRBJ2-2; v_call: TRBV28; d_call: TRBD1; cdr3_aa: CASSLLDRARGELFF; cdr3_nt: TGTGCCAGCAGTTTGTTAGACAGGGCACGGGGGGAGCTGTTTTTT
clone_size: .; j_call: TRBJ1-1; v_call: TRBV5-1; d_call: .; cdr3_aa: CASSWRVGGMNTEAFF; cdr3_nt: TGCGCCAGCAGCTGGAGGGTGGGGGGGATGAACACTGAAGCTTTCTTT
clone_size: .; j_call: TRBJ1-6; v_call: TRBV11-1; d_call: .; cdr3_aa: CASSLKGSNSPLHF; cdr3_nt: TGTGCCAGCAGCTTAAAGGGGTCCAATTCACCCCTCCACTTT
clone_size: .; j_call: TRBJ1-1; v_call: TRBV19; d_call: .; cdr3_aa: CASSIRGGGNTEAFF; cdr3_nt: TGTGCCAGTAGTATCCGGGGGGGAGGGAACACTGAAGCTTTCTTT
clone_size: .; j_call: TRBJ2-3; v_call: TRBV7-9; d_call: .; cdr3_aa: CASSVDQGRDTQYF; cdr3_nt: TGTGCCAGCAGCGTCGATCAGGGGAGAGATACGCAGTATTTT
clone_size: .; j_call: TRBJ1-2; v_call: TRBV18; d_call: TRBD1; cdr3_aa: CASSPTGEAYGYTF; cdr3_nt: TGTGCCAGCTCGCCGACAGGGGAAGCCTATGGCTACACCTTC
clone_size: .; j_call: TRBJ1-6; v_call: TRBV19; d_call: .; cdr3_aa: CASSITVGRNSPLHF; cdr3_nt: TGTGCCAGTAGTATAACGGTGGGGCGGAATTCACCCCTCCACTTT
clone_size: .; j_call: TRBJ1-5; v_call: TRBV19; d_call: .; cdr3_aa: CASSIAAGRGQPQHF; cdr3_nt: TGTGCCAGTAGTATCGCCGCGGGGAGGGGCCAGCCCCAGCATTTT
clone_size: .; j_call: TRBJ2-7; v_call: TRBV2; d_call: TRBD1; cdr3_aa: CASSDQGAVRREQYF; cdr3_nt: TGTGCCAGCAGTGATCAGGGGGCAGTCCGTCGCGAGCAGTACTTC
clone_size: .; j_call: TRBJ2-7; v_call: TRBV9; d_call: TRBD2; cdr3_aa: CASSRGGYEQYF; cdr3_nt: TGTGCCAGCAGCCGCGGGGGCTACGAGCAGTACTTC
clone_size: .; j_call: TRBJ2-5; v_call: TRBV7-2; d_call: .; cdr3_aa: CASSLYGGTTPETQYF; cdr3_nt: TGTGCCAGCAGCTTATACGGGGGGACAACCCCCGAGACCCAGTACTTC
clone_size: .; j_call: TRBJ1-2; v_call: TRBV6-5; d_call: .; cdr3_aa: CASGGEGYGYTF; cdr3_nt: TGTGCCAGCGGCGGGGAGGGCTATGGCTACACCTTC
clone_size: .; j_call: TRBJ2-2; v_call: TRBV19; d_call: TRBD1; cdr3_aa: CASSPGQGRTGELFF; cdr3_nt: TGTGCCAGTAGCCCGGGACAGGGAAGAACCGGGGAGCTGTTTTTT
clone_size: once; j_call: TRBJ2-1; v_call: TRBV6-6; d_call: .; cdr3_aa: CASSQGGGNEQFF; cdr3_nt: TGTGCCAGCAGTCAAGGGGGGGGCAATGAGCAGTTCTTC
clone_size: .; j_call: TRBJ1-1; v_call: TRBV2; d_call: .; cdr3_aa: CAGQRDKNMNTEAFF; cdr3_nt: TGTGCCGGCCAACGGGACAAAAACATGAACACTGAAGCTTTCTTT
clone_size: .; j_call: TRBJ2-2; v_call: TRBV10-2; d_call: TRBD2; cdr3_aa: CASSGAGGQTGELFF; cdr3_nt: TGCGCCAGCAGTGGGGCGGGGGGGCAGACCGGGGAGCTGTTTTTT
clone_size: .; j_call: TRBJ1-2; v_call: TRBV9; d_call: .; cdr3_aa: CASSPLIERVSGYTF; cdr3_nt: TGTGCCAGCAGCCCCCTGATAGAGCGGGTCTCTGGCTACACCTTC
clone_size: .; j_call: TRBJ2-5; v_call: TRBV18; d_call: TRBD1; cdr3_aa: CASSPTGDSQETQYF; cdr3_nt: TGTGCCAGCTCACCAACAGGGGACAGTCAAGAGACCCAGTACTTC
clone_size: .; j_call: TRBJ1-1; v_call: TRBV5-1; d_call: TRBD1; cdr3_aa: CASSSTGVTEAFF; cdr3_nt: TGCGCCAGCAGCTCCACAGGGGTAACTGAAGCTTTCTTT
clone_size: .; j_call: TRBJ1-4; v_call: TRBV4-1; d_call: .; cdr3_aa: CASSQAGAQTNEKLFF; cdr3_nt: TGCGCCAGCAGCCAAGCTGGGGCGCAGACTAATGAAAAACTGTTTTTT
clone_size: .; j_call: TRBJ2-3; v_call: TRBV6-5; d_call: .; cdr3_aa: CASTEGDTQYF; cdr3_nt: TGTGCCAGCACCGAGGGAGATACGCAGTATTTT
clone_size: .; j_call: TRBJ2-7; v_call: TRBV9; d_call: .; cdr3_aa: CASSVGTDSYEQYF; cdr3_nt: TGTGCCAGCAGCGTAGGGACAGATTCCTACGAGCAGTACTTC
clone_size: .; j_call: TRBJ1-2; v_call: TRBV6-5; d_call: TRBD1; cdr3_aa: CASRLWTGVEGYTF; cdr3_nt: TGTGCCAGCAGGCTTTGGACAGGGGTGGAGGGCTACACCTTC
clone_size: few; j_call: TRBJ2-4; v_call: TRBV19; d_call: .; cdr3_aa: CACRGSVKNIQYF; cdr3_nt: TGTGCCTGTCGGGGTTCCGTCAAAAACATTCAGTACTTC
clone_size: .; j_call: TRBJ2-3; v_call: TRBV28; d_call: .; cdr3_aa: CASSLGGIGGEDTQYF; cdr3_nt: TGTGCCAGCAGCCTTGGCGGGATCGGGGGTGAAGATACGCAGTATTTT
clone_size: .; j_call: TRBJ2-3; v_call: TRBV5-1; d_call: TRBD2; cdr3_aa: CASSYGLAASTDTQYF; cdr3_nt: TGCGCCAGCAGCTATGGACTAGCGGCTAGCACAGATACGCAGTATTTT
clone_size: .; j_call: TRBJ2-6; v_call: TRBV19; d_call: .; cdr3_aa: CASKETKGSGANVLTF; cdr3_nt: TGTGCCAGTAAAGAGACTAAGGGCTCGGGGGCCAACGTCCTGACTTTC
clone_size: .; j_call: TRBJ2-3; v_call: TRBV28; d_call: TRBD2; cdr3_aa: CASTDIAGPSTDTQYF; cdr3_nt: TGTGCCAGCACCGATATAGCGGGTCCTAGCACAGATACGCAGTATTTT
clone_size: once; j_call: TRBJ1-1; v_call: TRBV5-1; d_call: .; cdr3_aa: CASSPGDRNTEAFF; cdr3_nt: TGCGCCAGCAGCCCGGGAGACAGAAACACTGAAGCTTTCTTT
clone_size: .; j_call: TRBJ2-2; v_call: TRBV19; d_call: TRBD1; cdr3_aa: CASNLQGASNTGELFF; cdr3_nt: TGTGCCAGTAACTTACAGGGGGCGTCGAACACCGGGGAGCTGTTTTTT
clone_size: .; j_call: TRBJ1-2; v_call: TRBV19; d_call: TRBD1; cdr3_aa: CASASQGAGGYTF; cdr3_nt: TGTGCCAGCGCCTCACAGGGGGCAGGTGGCTACACCTTC
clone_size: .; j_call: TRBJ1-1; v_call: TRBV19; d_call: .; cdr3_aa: CASKTTGGGEAFF; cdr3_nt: TGTGCCAGTAAGACCACGGGGGGGGGCGAAGCTTTCTTT
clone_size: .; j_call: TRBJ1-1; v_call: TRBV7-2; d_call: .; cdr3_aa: CASSSLDRLNTEAFF; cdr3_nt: TGTGCCAGCAGCTCCCTTGACAGACTGAACACTGAAGCTTTCTTT
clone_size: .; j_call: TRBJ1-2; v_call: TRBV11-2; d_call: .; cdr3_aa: CASSLVGGLGGYTF; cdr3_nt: TGTGCCAGCAGCTTAGTCGGGGGGCTGGGCGGCTACACCTTC
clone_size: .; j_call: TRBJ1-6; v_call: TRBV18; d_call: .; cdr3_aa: CASSRSTGGFNSPLHF; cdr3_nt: TGTGCCAGCTCACGATCGACAGGCGGATTTAATTCACCCCTCCACTTT
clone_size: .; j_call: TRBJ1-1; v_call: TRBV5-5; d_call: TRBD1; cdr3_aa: CASSRTGGPDTEAFF; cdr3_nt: TGTGCCAGCAGCCGGACAGGGGGCCCTGACACTGAAGCTTTCTTT
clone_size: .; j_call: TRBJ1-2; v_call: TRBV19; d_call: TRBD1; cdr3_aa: CASSLLGTGGNYGYTF; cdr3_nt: TGTGCCAGTAGTCTCCTTGGGACAGGGGGCAACTATGGCTACACCTTC